This is a list of T cell receptor beta chains from one sample in a study of blood T cell repertoires in COVID-19. Sequencing was performed with immunoSEQ multiplex PCR; in TCRdb, only in-frame clones are kept and a portion is missing. The sample contains under 100,000 clones, approximately 90% of which appear only once. Sequences were obtained from peripheral blood. The receptors here all came from a man aged 45 to 65 with active COVID-19. Each CDR3 is given with its conserved first and last residue. A D gene is named only where the DNA matches it firmly. Not every row has a clone size; where given, it reads once, few, many or a size class.

d_call j_call v_call clone_size cdr3_nt cdr3_aa
. TRBJ2-7 TRBV4-1 . TGCGCCAGCAGCCAAAACCCTCAGGGCCACTACGAGCAGTACTTC CASSQNPQGHYEQYF
. TRBJ1-1 TRBV6-1 . TGTGCCAGCAGTGAACCTACGCAGAACACTGAAGCTTTCTTT CASSEPTQNTEAFF
. TRBJ2-1 TRBV27 . TGTGCCAGCAGTCTCTATATCCCCGGGACATACTATTACAATGAGCAGTTCTTC CASSLYIPGTYYYNEQFF
TRBD1 TRBJ1-2 TRBV7-8 . TGTGCCAGCAGCCCACAGGGGAACTATGGCTACACCTTC CASSPQGNYGYTF
. TRBJ1-2 TRBV12-5 . TGTGCTAGTGGTTTGGTCCAGGGGCGAGGCTACACCTTC CASGLVQGRGYTF
. TRBJ1-4 TRBV4-2 . TGTGCCAGCAGCTCGCTAGCTGCAACTAATGAAAAACTGTTTTTT CASSSLAATNEKLFF
TRBD1 TRBJ1-5 TRBV28 . TGTGCCAGCAGCCCGGACAGGGGGCTACTTAGCAATCAGCCCCAGCATTTT CASSPDRGLLSNQPQHF
TRBD1 TRBJ2-7 TRBV6-4 . TGTGCCAGCAGCAGGACAGGGGGCGGCGAGCAGTACTTC CASSRTGGGEQYF
. TRBJ2-5 TRBV5-8 . TGTGCCAGCAGCTTGCAGGTACGAGAGACCCAGTACTTC CASSLQVRETQYF
. TRBJ2-7 TRBV4-1 few TGCGCCAGCAGCCAAGCACTAGGAGCCGTCTACGAGCAGTACTTC CASSQALGAVYEQYF
. TRBJ2-2 TRBV5-6 . TGTGCCAGCAGCTACAACAGGGAGCTGTTTTTT CASSYNRELFF
. TRBJ1-2 TRBV12-3/TRBV12-4 . TGTGCCAGCAGTCAGGATGTTTATGGCTACACCTTC CASSQDVYGYTF
. TRBJ2-5 TRBV20-1 . TGCAGTGCTCGTAGCGGCGAGACCCAGTACTTC CSARSGETQYF
TRBD2 TRBJ2-5 TRBV3-1/TRBV3-2 . TGTGCCAGCAGCCAGGCGGGGGTCTTGGAGACCCAGTACTTC CASSQAGVLETQYF
. TRBJ2-1 TRBV3-1/TRBV3-2 . TGTGCCAGCAGCCAGCTACGGAGTAATGAGCAGTTCTTC CASSQLRSNEQFF
. TRBJ2-1 TRBV5-6 . TGTGCCAGCAGTTACAACCTCATCCCAGGGAAAGGCTCCTACAATGAGCAGTTCTTC CASSYNLIPGKGSYNEQFF
TRBD2 TRBJ2-3 TRBV7-8 . TGTGCCAGCAGCCTCCGACTAGCGGGGGGAGAGACCTTGCAGTATTTT CASSLRLAGGETLQYF
. TRBJ1-2 TRBV19 few TGTGCCAGTAACCCAGACCAGGGATACGGCTACACCTTC CASNPDQGYGYTF
TRBD1 TRBJ2-7 TRBV19 . TGTGCCAGTAGTCGCCGAGCAGACAGGGCGGGTGAGCAGTACTTC CASSRRADRAGEQYF
TRBD1 TRBJ1-1 TRBV10-3 . TGTGCCATCAGTTTTGACAGGGAGAACACTGAAGCTTTCTTT CAISFDRENTEAFF
TRBD1 TRBJ2-3 TRBV11-3 . TGTGCCAGCAGCCTGGGACAGGGGGAACAAGATACGCAGTATTTT CASSLGQGEQDTQYF
TRBD1 TRBJ2-3 TRBV7-9 . TGTGCTACAGCTGGGACAGGGGGCATGGATACGCAGTATTTT CATAGTGGMDTQYF
TRBD1 TRBJ2-5 TRBV5-1 . TGCGCCAGCAGCTTGGGGGACAGCCTGTGGGAGACCCAGTACTTC CASSLGDSLWETQYF
TRBD2 TRBJ2-1 TRBV29-1 . TGCAGCGTTGTAGACGGGAGGGCCAGTATTTACAATGAGCAGTTCTTC CSVVDGRASIYNEQFF
. TRBJ1-1 TRBV5-4 few TGTGCCAGCAGGCAGAGGTTTGCGAACACTGAAGCTTTCTTT CASRQRFANTEAFF
TRBD1 TRBJ2-2 TRBV5-4 . TGTGCCAGCAGCGCAGACCGGGACAGGGGTACCGGGGAGCTGTTTTTT CASSADRDRGTGELFF
TRBD1 TRBJ2-2 TRBV13 . TGTGCCAGCAGCTTAGCGGGACAGGGGTTCACCGGGGAGCTGTTTTTT CASSLAGQGFTGELFF
. TRBJ2-7 TRBV28 . TGTGCCAGCAGTTTATGGGCAGGCTACGAGCAGTACTTC CASSLWAGYEQYF
. TRBJ2-5 TRBV19 . TGTGCCAGTAGCCCAACCGGGACACAGCAAGAGACCCAGTACTTC CASSPTGTQQETQYF
. TRBJ1-2 TRBV6-2/TRBV6-3 . TGTGCCAGCAGCGACGGGAGTCAGAACGATGGCTACACCTTC CASSDGSQNDGYTF
TRBD1 TRBJ2-1 TRBV7-3 . TGTGCCAGAAAAAAAACAGGGGGCGATGAGCAGTTCTTC CARKKTGGDEQFF
TRBD2 TRBJ2-3 TRBV7-9 . TGTGCGAGCGGGGGACTGAGCCTCGGGACAGATACGCAGTATTTT CASGGLSLGTDTQYF
. TRBJ1-2 TRBV6-5 . TGTGCCAGCACACTACGGGACACCGCTAACTATGGCTACACCTTC CASTLRDTANYGYTF
. TRBJ2-1 TRBV23-1 . TGCGCCAGCAGTCAATTGGCCAGTAACTACAATGAGCAGTTCTTC CASSQLASNYNEQFF
TRBD2 TRBJ2-7 TRBV6-2/TRBV6-3 once TGTGCCAGCAGTTCCGGGACTAGTTCCGAGCAGTACTTC CASSSGTSSEQYF
TRBD1 TRBJ1-5 TRBV20-1 . TGCAGTGCTAGTCCAGGGGGGTACTATAGCAATCAGCCCCAGCATTTT CSASPGGYYSNQPQHF
TRBD2 TRBJ2-1 TRBV2 once TGTGCCAGCAGTGAAGGGGGGAGGGGACATGAGCAGTTCTTC CASSEGGRGHEQFF
. TRBJ2-3 TRBV24-1 . TGTGCCACCAGTGACGGACAGTGGACCACAGATACGCAGTATTTT CATSDGQWTTDTQYF
. TRBJ1-1 TRBV28 . TGTGCCAGCAGTTCCCCCCCTCGACTGCCTGAAGCTTTCTTT CASSSPPRLPEAFF
TRBD1 TRBJ2-2 TRBV5-4 . TGTGCCAGCAGCTACTCGGGACAGGGTTTGACCGGGGAGCTGTTTTTT CASSYSGQGLTGELFF
. TRBJ1-1 TRBV5-8 . TGTGCCAGCAGCTTTTGGGGTCCGAGGGAGAACACTGAAGCTTTCTTT CASSFWGPRENTEAFF
TRBD1 TRBJ2-7 TRBV9 . TGTGCCAGCAGTCCTCCCAGAACCCGGGACAGAAGAGTTTCCGAGCAGTACTTC CASSPPRTRDRRVSEQYF
. TRBJ2-1 TRBV2 . TGTGCCAGCACGGAGGGTCTGAATGAGCAGTTCTTC CASTEGLNEQFF
TRBD2 TRBJ2-3 TRBV5-1 . TGCGCCAGCAGCCCCCCACTAGCGGGAGGACCCCGGGAGCAGTATTTT CASSPPLAGGPREQYF
TRBD1 TRBJ1-6 TRBV7-2 . TGTGCCAGCAGCTTGGGACAGGGGGTATCACCCCTCCACTTT CASSLGQGVSPLHF
. TRBJ2-6 TRBV6-8 . TGTGCCAGCAGTTCAGACAGGCAGGGCTCTGGGGCCAACGTCCTGACTTTC CASSSDRQGSGANVLTF
TRBD1 TRBJ1-5 TRBV24-1 . TGTGCCACCAGTGACGCTGGACAGGGCGGGAATCAGCCCCAGCATTTT CATSDAGQGGNQPQHF
TRBD1 TRBJ2-7 TRBV7-8 few TGTGCCAGCAGCTTAGCGGGAGACAGGGAAGTCGCCTACGAGCAGTACTTC CASSLAGDREVAYEQYF
. TRBJ2-2 TRBV5-5 . TGTGCCAGCAGACCACAGGGTGCCGGGGAGCTGTTTTTT CASRPQGAGELFF
TRBD2 TRBJ2-1 TRBV10-1 . TGCGCCAGCAGTGAAGAACTAGCGGACAATGAGCAGTTCTTC CASSEELADNEQFF